The T cell receptor beta chain described here comes from a study of cytomegalovirus exposure and HLA in healthy donors. General observations from the study: First-cohort TCR clusters tended to co-occur in the 130 or so validation repertoires, a later analysis found. A few chains linked to CMV were shown in vitro to be specific for CMV antigens. Overall, about 160 TCR beta chains were annotated as cytomegalovirus-associated. Most TCRs appeared rarely, but some public TCRs recurred in many donors.

Profiling relied on immunoSEQ multiplex PCR, and the TCRdb table lists in-frame clones only, not all of them. The repertoire holds under 250,000 clones, with over 75% as singletons. Note on this clone: Its matching antigen is unknown.

V was clipped by 1 base and J by 6 bases, with 16 bases between them. The CDR3 runs 15 residues. Germline V gene sequence: CDR1 SGHRS, CDR2 YFSETQ. The source of this sequence is a woman in her late teens or twenties in good health and CMV-seropositive. The rearrangement joins TRBV5-1 to TRBJ1-1; D perhaps matches TRBD1 (6 bases). Sample: PBMCs. The CDR3 loop reads CASSLTGLLVAEAFF. The CDR3, as DNA: TGCGCCAGCAGCTTGACAGGGCTTTTAGTCGCTGAAGCTTTCTTT.